A single sample is the source of the 23 T cell receptor beta chains below, sequenced in a study of CXCR3-negative and CXCR3-positive naive CD8 T cells. The TRB libraries of cDNA were built by UMI-labeled 5' RACE. TCRdb reanalyzed the 5' RACE reads and collapses them to one entry per CDR3 protein, without DNA. The sample includes 100,000 to 150,000 distinct CDR3 sequences. Sequenced sample: naive CXCR3- CD8+ T cells from blood. Subset here: CD45RO-CCR7+CD27+CD95- naive CD8+ T cells lacking CXCR3 (TNR3-). Every receptor here comes from a human donor in good health. Some clones in this sample may be carry-over from other donors' samples.

The chain is built from TRBV15 and TRBJ2-3. This CDR3 is built from 13 residues. The germline V gene has CDR1 LNHNV and CDR2 YYDKDF (reference sequence). CDR3 loop: CATSPRTSDTQYF.

This chain joins TRBV7-8 and TRBJ2-7; the D call of TRBD1 rests on TCRdb alone, since no DNA is present to check it. Germline V gene data show CDR1 as SGHVS and CDR2 as FQNEAQ. There are 14 residues in the CDR3. This CDR3 reads CASSSYRGNDEQYF.

The V gene is TRBV3-1, the J gene TRBJ2-7; without DNA, the TCRdb call of TRBD2 cannot be checked. The CDR3 is made up of 18 amino acids. The germline V gene encodes CDR1 LGHDT and CDR2 YNNKEL (reference sequence). CDR3 region: CASSPGPTSGHTLHEQYF.

This chain joins TRBV20-1 and TRBJ1-5; TCRdb lists TRBD1, though no DNA is available to test this call. CDR1 and CDR2 (germline): DFQATT, SNEGSKA (reference sequence). The CDR3 runs to 13 residues. The CDR3 sequence: CSASGGRGQPQHF.

The gene calls are TRBV29-1 and TRBJ2-1; without DNA, the TCRdb call of TRBD1 cannot be checked. Germline V gene lookup returns CDR1 SQVTM and CDR2 ANQGSEA. The CDR3 sequence is 14 residues long. The chain's CDR3 is CSVDLGGGTNEQFF.

V usage is TRBV5-1 and J usage is TRBJ2-4; the TCRdb call, TRBD1, lacks DNA for checking. Germline lookup yields CDR1 SGHRS and CDR2 YFSETQ. This CDR3 region has 13 residues. Here the CDR3 reads CASSLRGENIQYF.

J is TRBJ1-5 and V is TRBV12-3 or TRBV12-4; lacking DNA, the TRBD1 call made by TCRdb goes unchecked. This CDR3 contains 17 residues. The CDR3: CASSRIVQTGGNQPQHF.

This chain connects TRBV5-4 to TRBJ2-3; TCRdb lists TRBD1, though no DNA is available to test this call. CDR3 length: 19 residues. CDR1 SGHNT and CDR2 YYREEE come from the germline V gene (reference sequence). The CDR3: CASSLGYRTGGYPPDTQYF. The full variable domain, in which reference TRBV5-4 and TRBJ2-3 provide the parts outside the CDR3, is ETGVTQSPTHLIKTRGQQVTLRCSSQSGHNTVSWYQQALGQGPQFIFQYYREEENGRGNFPPRFSGLQFPNYSSELNVNALELDDSALYLCASSLGYRTGGYPPDTQYFGPGTRLTVL.

This rearrangement joins TRBV6-6 to TRBJ2-7; there is no DNA to check the TCRdb D call of TRBD2. Germline values: CDR1 MNHNY, CDR2 SVGAGI (reference sequence). This CDR3 has 13 amino acids. Here the CDR3 reads CASSYGEGYEQYF.

The V and J genes are TRBV7-8 and TRBJ2-7; as DNA is missing, the TRBD1 call by TCRdb cannot be tested. From germline, CDR1 is SGHVS and CDR2 FQNEAQ. This CDR3 has 13 amino acids. CDR3 protein: CASSLGQGAEQYF.

The CDR3 reads CSARDLHFSGGHNEQFF. This chain connects TRBV20-1 to TRBJ2-1; checking the TCRdb D call of TRBD2 is not possible without DNA. The CDR3 consists of 17 residues. Germline V gene sequence: CDR1 DFQATT, CDR2 SNEGSKA (reference sequence).

V gene TRBV28 combines with J gene TRBJ2-7; as DNA is missing, the TRBD2 call by TCRdb cannot be tested. Germline CDR1 and CDR2: MDHEN and SYDVKM. The CDR3 is 14 amino acids. CDR3 amino acids: CASSRLAGVYEQYF.

The CDR3 here is CASSYWGTETDTQYF. The V call is TRBV6-5, the J call TRBJ2-3; the TCRdb call, TRBD1, lacks DNA for checking. Germline-derived CDR1 and CDR2 are MNHEY and SVGAGI. The CDR3 contains 15 residues.

The chain recombines TRBV11-2 with TRBJ2-5; lacking DNA, the TRBD1 call made by TCRdb goes unchecked. The CDR3 loop spans 13 amino acids. The germline gives CDR1 SGHAT, CDR2 FQNNGV. The CDR3: CASSLWGMETQYF.

The rearrangement uses TRBV5-6 and TRBJ2-3. The CDR3 loop spans 14 amino acids. Germline V gives CDR1 SGHDT, CDR2 YYEEEE. The CDR3 sequence: CASSLGTATGTQYF.

The rearrangement uses TRBV4-3 and TRBJ2-7; TCRdb returns TRBD1, unconfirmable since there is no DNA. This CDR3 is built from 16 residues. Germline V gene sequence: CDR1 LGHNA, CDR2 YSLEER. CDR3 protein: CASSQDWPGKIYEQYF.

This chain links TRBV6-6 with TRBJ2-7; with no DNA, the TCRdb D assignment of TRBD1 cannot be verified. CDR1 is MNHNY and CDR2 is SVGAGI in the germline V gene (reference sequence). The CDR3 has 13 amino acids. CDR3 protein: CASSPTPPPEQYF.

Here the CDR3 reads CASSLGPSTEAFF. The genes are TRBV27 and TRBJ1-1. The CDR3 covers 13 residues. The germline V gene has CDR1 MNHEY and CDR2 SMNVEV (reference sequence).

CDR3 in amino acids: CASRGELGTGELFF. The chain uses TRBV27 and TRBJ2-2; the TCRdb call, TRBD2, lacks DNA for checking. CDR3 length: 14 residues. Germline loops: CDR1 MNHEY, CDR2 SMNVEV (reference sequence).

The V gene is TRBV6-5, the J gene TRBJ2-2; TCRdb's D gene call, TRBD2, goes unchecked for lack of DNA. Germline loops: CDR1 MNHEY, CDR2 SVGAGI. The CDR3 contains 14 residues. The chain's CDR3 is CASSPDEGTGELFF.

The V and J genes are TRBV28 and TRBJ2-1. This CDR3 comprises 15 residues. Germline V gene data show CDR1 as MDHEN and CDR2 as SYDVKM. The CDR3 sequence: CASSKKYGADNEQFF.

V and J are TRBV10-2 and TRBJ2-1; TCRdb returns TRBD2, unconfirmable since there is no DNA. From germline, CDR1 is WSHSY and CDR2 SAAADI. This CDR3 contains 15 residues. The CDR3 region is CDSKLAGGSLDEQFF.

This chain links TRBV29-1 with TRBJ2-7; TCRdb's D call, TRBD2, is unchecked because there is no DNA. Germline-derived CDR1 and CDR2 are SQVTM and ANQGSEA. The CDR3 is 12 residues long. This CDR3 reads CSVASGDYEQYF.